The clone carrying this T cell receptor beta chain was seen a handful of times. The antigen is undetermined. Germline values: CDR1 SQVTM, CDR2 ANQGSEA. Trimming removed 8 bases at V and 0 bases at J, with 15 bases between. The CDR3 runs 14 residues. This sample was taken from a study of beta chain features in type 1 diabetes. Findings of the study overall: It was among patients, rather than healthy donors, that naive, central memory and Treg TCRB repertoires appeared more similar. Type 1 diabetes patients had fewer VDJ junction insertions and more deletions.

The authors sorted CD4+ naive, central memory, regulatory and stem cell-like memory cells via CD45RO/CCR7/CD25/CD127/CD95/CD27. Without exception, sorted populations had purity beyond 95%. Since all of the isolated RNA was reverse transcribed, expressed TCRB transcripts were what got sequenced. Using immunoSEQ multiplex PCR, the repertoire was profiled, and TCRdb retains in-frame clones only, with some absent. The table lists more than 300,000 clones, over 13% of them singletons. V usage is TRBV29-1 and J usage is TRBJ2-3, with D tentatively TRBD2 (5 bases). This clonotype originated in a woman under 30 in good health. The specimen sequenced was naive CD4+ T cells from blood. Here the CDR3 DNA reads TGCAGCTCCCAGGAACTAGTAAGCACAGATACGCAGTATTTT. This encodes CSSQELVSTDTQYF.